The TCR beta chain under discussion was sequenced for a study of a mutant IDH1 vaccine in newly diagnosed glioma. Study-wide context: Vaccination of patients was performed eight times, in weeks 1, 3, 5, 7, 11, 15, 19 and 23. Following radiotherapy alone, or alongside temozolomide cycles, vaccination was started after an interval of 4-6 weeks. Study conclusions and caveats: Induction of immune responses by the vaccine occurred in about 95% of patients. Apparently, pseudoprogression bore no relation to changes among the top peripheral T cell clonotypes.

Time point indicated: week 11, during vaccination. Mutant IDH1 20-mer peptide, at 300 ug, made up each vaccine dose, with topical imiquimod. The CDR3 contains 16 residues. The ends were cut back, 2 bases at V and 2 bases at J, with 13 bases in the middle. Germline CDR1 SGHVS, CDR2 FQNEAQ. Measured with immunoSEQ multiplex PCR; TCRdb has only the in-frame clones, and not every one. Counted here are 110,000 or so clones, 75% to 90% occurring once; the ten biggest clones make up 0.5% to 0.65%. Note on this clone: Its antigen remains unknown.

The specimen was PBMCs, collected from a glioma patient whose treatment included an IDH1 peptide vaccine. The genes are TRBV7-8 and TRBJ1-5; the D gene is possibly TRBD1 (6 bases). This sequence originates from a woman between 50 and 59 years old with glioma. This CDR3 is CASSLIGGAGNQPQHF. The CDR3, as DNA: TGTGCCAGCAGCTTAATCGGGGGCGCGGGCAATCAGCCCCAGCATTTT.